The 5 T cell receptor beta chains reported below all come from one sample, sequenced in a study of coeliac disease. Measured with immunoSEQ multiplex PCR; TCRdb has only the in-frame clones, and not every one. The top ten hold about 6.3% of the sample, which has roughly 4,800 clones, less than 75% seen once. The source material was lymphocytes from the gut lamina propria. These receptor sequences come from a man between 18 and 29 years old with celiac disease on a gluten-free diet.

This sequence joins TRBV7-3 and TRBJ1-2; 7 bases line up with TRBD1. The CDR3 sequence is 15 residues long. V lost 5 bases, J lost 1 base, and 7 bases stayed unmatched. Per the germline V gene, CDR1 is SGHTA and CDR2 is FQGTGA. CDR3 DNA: TGTGCCAGCAGCATATACAGGGGAGATAACTATGGCTACACCTTC. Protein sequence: CASSIYRGDNYGYTF.

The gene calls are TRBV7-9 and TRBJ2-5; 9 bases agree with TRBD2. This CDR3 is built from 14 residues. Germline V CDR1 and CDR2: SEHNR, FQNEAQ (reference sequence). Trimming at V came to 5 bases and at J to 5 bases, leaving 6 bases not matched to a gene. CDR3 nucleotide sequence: TGTGCCAGCAGCCAAAGGACTAGCGAGGAGACCCAGTACTTC. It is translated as CASSQRTSEETQYF.

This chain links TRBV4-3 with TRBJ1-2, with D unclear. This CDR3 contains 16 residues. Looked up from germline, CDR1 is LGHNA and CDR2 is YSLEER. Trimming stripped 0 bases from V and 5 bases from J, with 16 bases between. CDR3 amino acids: CASSQDWASPVYGYTF. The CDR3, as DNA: TGCGCCAGCAGCCAAGATTGGGCCAGTCCTGTTTATGGCTACACCTTC.

CDR3 sequence reads: CASTLEGVQTEAFF. CDR3 sequence (DNA): TGTGCCAGCACCCTAGAGGGGGTGCAGACTGAAGCTTTCTTT. The rearrangement uses TRBV6-6 and TRBJ1-1; D possibly corresponds to TRBD1 (6 bases). Germline CDR1 MNHNY, CDR2 SVGAGI (reference sequence). The CDR3 runs 14 residues. V lost 7 bases to trimming and J lost 5 bases, with 17 bases between them.

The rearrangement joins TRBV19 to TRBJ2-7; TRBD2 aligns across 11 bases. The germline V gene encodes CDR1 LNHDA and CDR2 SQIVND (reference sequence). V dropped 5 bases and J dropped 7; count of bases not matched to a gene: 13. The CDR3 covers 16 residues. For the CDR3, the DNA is TGTGCCAGTAGTGGGCCGGGACTAGCGGTGACTACGGAGCAGTACTTC. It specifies CASSGPGLAVTTEQYF.